A selection of T cell receptor beta chains follows, all from one sample in a study of blood T cell repertoires in COVID-19. Measured with immunoSEQ multiplex PCR; TCRdb has only the in-frame clones, and not every one. The table shows 250,000 to 300,000 clones, with 88% occurring only once. Sequencing was done on a sample of peripheral blood. Source of these receptors: a woman aged 30 to 39 with COVID-19, enrolled during active disease. Each CDR3 is given with its conserved first and last residue. D genes are given only for firm matches. The listing skips clone size in some rows; elsewhere it reads once, few, many or a size class.

v_call: TRBV13; j_call: TRBJ2-5; d_call: TRBD1; clone_size: -; cdr3_aa: CASSLGGDETQYF; cdr3_nt: TGTGCCAGCAGTCTAGGGGGCGATGAGACCCAGTACTTC
v_call: TRBV18; j_call: TRBJ1-2; d_call: TRBD1; clone_size: -; cdr3_aa: CASSPPEGQGIHYGYTF; cdr3_nt: TGTGCCAGCTCACCACCAGAGGGACAGGGGATTCACTATGGCTACACCTTC
v_call: TRBV5-1; j_call: TRBJ1-4; d_call: -; clone_size: once; cdr3_aa: CASSLGTSEKLFF; cdr3_nt: TGCGCCAGCAGCTTGGGGACTAGCGAAAAACTGTTTTTT
v_call: TRBV5-8; j_call: TRBJ2-4; d_call: TRBD2; clone_size: -; cdr3_aa: CASSWGLGVSNIQYF; cdr3_nt: TGTGCCAGCAGCTGGGGACTAGGTGTATCAAACATTCAGTACTTC
v_call: TRBV5-4; j_call: TRBJ1-2; d_call: -; clone_size: -; cdr3_aa: CASSSDTNYGYTF; cdr3_nt: TGTGCCAGCAGCTCCGACACTAACTATGGCTACACCTTC
v_call: TRBV5-1; j_call: TRBJ2-1; d_call: TRBD2; clone_size: -; cdr3_aa: CASSEGTSGAYNEQFF; cdr3_nt: TGCGCCAGCAGCGAAGGGACTAGCGGGGCCTACAATGAGCAGTTCTTC
v_call: TRBV19; j_call: TRBJ1-2; d_call: TRBD1; clone_size: -; cdr3_aa: CATMTGDYGYTF; cdr3_nt: TGTGCCACCATGACAGGGGATTATGGCTACACCTTC
v_call: TRBV19; j_call: TRBJ2-7; d_call: TRBD1; clone_size: -; cdr3_aa: CASSGTDTYEQYF; cdr3_nt: TGTGCCAGCTCCGGGACAGACACCTACGAGCAGTACTTC
v_call: TRBV2; j_call: TRBJ2-3; d_call: -; clone_size: -; cdr3_aa: CASSDGASGSDTQYF; cdr3_nt: TGTGCCAGCAGTGATGGAGCGTCGGGTTCAGATACGCAGTATTTT
v_call: TRBV5-6; j_call: TRBJ2-7; d_call: -; clone_size: -; cdr3_aa: CASSLWDIPYEQYF; cdr3_nt: TGTGCCAGCAGCCTATGGGACATCCCCTACGAGCAGTACTTC
v_call: TRBV28; j_call: TRBJ2-5; d_call: -; clone_size: -; cdr3_aa: CASSTRRGRETQYF; cdr3_nt: TGTGCCAGCAGCACCCGCAGGGGACGGGAGACCCAGTACTTC
v_call: TRBV6-5; j_call: TRBJ1-5; d_call: TRBD1; clone_size: -; cdr3_aa: CASSYQGANQPQHF; cdr3_nt: TGTGCCAGCAGTTATCAGGGGGCCAATCAGCCCCAGCATTTT
v_call: TRBV4-2; j_call: TRBJ1-2; d_call: -; clone_size: -; cdr3_aa: CASEPSGGRSYGYTF; cdr3_nt: TGTGCCAGCGAGCCCAGTGGGGGCCGTAGCTATGGCTACACCTTC
v_call: TRBV12-3/TRBV12-4; j_call: TRBJ1-5; d_call: -; clone_size: -; cdr3_aa: CASSRTDNQPQHF; cdr3_nt: TGTGCCAGCAGTCGGACAGACAATCAGCCCCAGCATTTT
v_call: TRBV6-5; j_call: TRBJ1-5; d_call: TRBD1; clone_size: -; cdr3_aa: CASSYFQGDQPQHF; cdr3_nt: TGTGCCAGCAGTTACTTTCAGGGGGATCAGCCCCAGCATTTT
v_call: TRBV19; j_call: TRBJ1-4; d_call: TRBD1; clone_size: -; cdr3_aa: CASSAGQPIEKLFF; cdr3_nt: TGTGCCAGTAGTGCGGGACAGCCGATTGAAAAACTGTTTTTT
v_call: TRBV5-3; j_call: TRBJ1-6; d_call: -; clone_size: -; cdr3_aa: CARSLGQSPLHF; cdr3_nt: TGTGCCAGAAGCTTGGGGCAATCACCCCTCCACTTT
v_call: TRBV4-1; j_call: TRBJ1-4; d_call: TRBD1; clone_size: -; cdr3_aa: CASRLQGATNEKLFF; cdr3_nt: TGCGCCAGCAGGCTCCAGGGGGCAACTAATGAAAAACTGTTTTTT
v_call: TRBV5-1; j_call: TRBJ1-2; d_call: -; clone_size: -; cdr3_aa: CASSLASTAYGYTF; cdr3_nt: TGCGCCAGCAGCTTGGCCTCGACAGCCTATGGCTACACCTTC
v_call: TRBV5-1; j_call: TRBJ2-5; d_call: -; clone_size: -; cdr3_aa: CASSLERGQETQYF; cdr3_nt: TGCGCCAGCAGCTTGGAACGGGGCCAAGAGACCCAGTACTTC
v_call: TRBV7-9; j_call: TRBJ2-1; d_call: TRBD2; clone_size: -; cdr3_aa: CASSPSGRVYNEQFF; cdr3_nt: TGTGCCAGCAGCCCTAGCGGGAGAGTTTACAATGAGCAGTTCTTC
v_call: TRBV6-1; j_call: TRBJ2-1; d_call: TRBD2; clone_size: -; cdr3_aa: CASSGGLAGGYNEQFF; cdr3_nt: TGTGCCAGCAGTGGAGGACTAGCGGGAGGCTACAATGAGCAGTTCTTC
v_call: TRBV20-1; j_call: TRBJ1-1; d_call: -; clone_size: -; cdr3_aa: CSTSRNTEAFF; cdr3_nt: TGCTCCACATCCAGGAACACTGAAGCTTTCTTT
v_call: TRBV6-1; j_call: TRBJ2-7; d_call: TRBD2; clone_size: -; cdr3_aa: CASSEGSGTRGGEQYF; cdr3_nt: TGTGCCAGCAGTGAAGGGTCCGGGACTAGAGGGGGAGAGCAGTACTTC
v_call: TRBV28; j_call: TRBJ1-2; d_call: -; clone_size: -; cdr3_aa: CASRQIGYGYTF; cdr3_nt: TGTGCCAGCAGGCAGATCGGGTATGGCTACACCTTC
v_call: TRBV28; j_call: TRBJ2-2; d_call: TRBD1; clone_size: -; cdr3_aa: CASSLDRGTGELFF; cdr3_nt: TGTGCCAGCAGTTTGGACAGGGGAACCGGGGAGCTGTTTTTT
v_call: TRBV6-2/TRBV6-3; j_call: TRBJ1-1; d_call: -; clone_size: -; cdr3_aa: CASSTPGVNTEAFF; cdr3_nt: TGTGCCAGCAGTACGCCAGGGGTGAACACTGAAGCTTTCTTT
v_call: TRBV6-1; j_call: TRBJ2-1; d_call: TRBD2; clone_size: -; cdr3_aa: CASSAGLAGGPRSSSEQFF; cdr3_nt: TGTGCCAGCAGTGCCGGACTAGCGGGAGGGCCACGTAGTAGTAGTGAGCAGTTCTTC
v_call: TRBV7-2; j_call: TRBJ2-3; d_call: -; clone_size: once; cdr3_aa: CASSLDLWELADTQYF; cdr3_nt: TGTGCCAGCAGCTTAGATCTGTGGGAGCTGGCAGATACGCAGTATTTT
v_call: TRBV15; j_call: TRBJ1-5; d_call: TRBD1; clone_size: -; cdr3_aa: CATSSDRGGNQPQHF; cdr3_nt: TGTGCCACCAGCTCGGACAGGGGTGGCAATCAGCCCCAGCATTTT
v_call: TRBV4-3; j_call: TRBJ1-6; d_call: -; clone_size: -; cdr3_aa: CASSQNLNRDSGRNSPLHF; cdr3_nt: TGCGCCAGCAGCCAAAACCTCAACCGGGACTCCGGGAGAAATTCACCCCTCCACTTT
v_call: TRBV10-1; j_call: TRBJ2-5; d_call: TRBD2; clone_size: once; cdr3_aa: CASPPSGPYQETQYF; cdr3_nt: TGCGCCAGCCCACCTAGCGGTCCGTACCAAGAGACCCAGTACTTC
v_call: TRBV7-3; j_call: TRBJ1-5; d_call: TRBD1; clone_size: -; cdr3_aa: CASSLTGTGEPIDAQPQHF; cdr3_nt: TGTGCCAGCAGCTTAACGGGGACAGGGGAACCCATTGACGCTCAGCCCCAGCATTTT
v_call: TRBV6-5; j_call: TRBJ2-2; d_call: TRBD2; clone_size: once; cdr3_aa: CASNIRGGAGELFF; cdr3_nt: TGTGCCAGCAATATTCGGGGGGGAGCCGGGGAGCTGTTTTTT
v_call: TRBV28; j_call: TRBJ1-6; d_call: TRBD1; clone_size: -; cdr3_aa: CASSFDRGNSPLHF; cdr3_nt: TGTGCCAGCAGTTTCGACAGGGGGAATTCACCCCTCCACTTT
v_call: TRBV3-1/TRBV3-2; j_call: TRBJ2-5; d_call: TRBD2; clone_size: -; cdr3_aa: CASSQAQRGKETQYF; cdr3_nt: TGTGCCAGCAGCCAAGCGCAGCGGGGTAAAGAGACCCAGTACTTC
v_call: TRBV7-2; j_call: TRBJ2-5; d_call: -; clone_size: few; cdr3_aa: CASSLVPGGRETQYF; cdr3_nt: TGTGCCAGCAGCTTAGTTCCAGGGGGGAGAGAGACCCAGTACTTC
v_call: TRBV6-2/TRBV6-3; j_call: TRBJ2-7; d_call: TRBD2; clone_size: once; cdr3_aa: CASSPGLAGGRTYEQYF; cdr3_nt: TGTGCCAGCAGCCCGGGACTAGCGGGAGGGCGAACCTACGAGCAGTACTTC
v_call: TRBV30; j_call: TRBJ2-3; d_call: -; clone_size: few; cdr3_aa: CALGVGTDTQYF; cdr3_nt: TGTGCCTTAGGGGTCGGCACAGATACGCAGTATTTT
v_call: TRBV7-9; j_call: TRBJ2-7; d_call: -; clone_size: -; cdr3_aa: CASSTQTYEQYF; cdr3_nt: TGTGCCAGCAGTACCCAGACCTACGAGCAGTACTTC
v_call: TRBV4-3; j_call: TRBJ1-4; d_call: -; clone_size: -; cdr3_aa: CASSHDRSTNEKLFF; cdr3_nt: TGCGCCAGCAGCCATGACAGGTCCACTAATGAAAAACTGTTTTTT
v_call: TRBV29-1; j_call: TRBJ1-1; d_call: -; clone_size: -; cdr3_aa: CAGGTTIMNTEAFF; cdr3_nt: TGCGCCGGGGGGACAACCATCATGAACACTGAAGCTTTCTTT
v_call: TRBV29-1; j_call: TRBJ2-1; d_call: TRBD2; clone_size: -; cdr3_aa: CSARLAAYNEQFF; cdr3_nt: TGCAGCGCCCGACTAGCGGCTTACAATGAGCAGTTCTTC
v_call: TRBV30; j_call: TRBJ2-2; d_call: TRBD2; clone_size: -; cdr3_aa: CAWSSSGSNTGELFF; cdr3_nt: TGTGCCTGGAGCTCTAGCGGGAGTAACACCGGGGAGCTGTTTTTT
v_call: TRBV7-2; j_call: TRBJ1-2; d_call: -; clone_size: once; cdr3_aa: CASSLSAGYGYTF; cdr3_nt: TGTGCCAGCAGCTTAAGCGCCGGATATGGCTACACCTTC
v_call: TRBV2; j_call: TRBJ2-1; d_call: -; clone_size: -; cdr3_aa: CASSEAADNEQFF; cdr3_nt: TGTGCCAGCAGTGAGGCGGCAGACAATGAGCAGTTCTTC
v_call: TRBV5-4; j_call: TRBJ2-7; d_call: TRBD2; clone_size: -; cdr3_aa: CASSLGLVGEQYF; cdr3_nt: TGTGCCAGCAGCTTAGGACTAGTCGGCGAGCAGTACTTC
v_call: TRBV19; j_call: TRBJ2-4; d_call: -; clone_size: -; cdr3_aa: CASSIDPGELVNIQYF; cdr3_nt: TGTGCCAGTAGTATAGACCCCGGGGAGCTGGTAAACATTCAGTACTTC
v_call: TRBV6-6; j_call: TRBJ2-1; d_call: -; clone_size: -; cdr3_aa: CASSRRLWEQFF; cdr3_nt: TGTGCCAGCAGTCGACGACTGTGGGAGCAGTTCTTC
v_call: TRBV24-1; j_call: TRBJ2-3; d_call: TRBD2; clone_size: -; cdr3_aa: CATSRGTSGSMDTQYF; cdr3_nt: TGTGCCACCAGTCGAGGGACTAGCGGGAGTATGGATACGCAGTATTTT
v_call: TRBV27; j_call: TRBJ2-5; d_call: TRBD2; clone_size: -; cdr3_aa: CASSPRTSGTKQTQYF; cdr3_nt: TGTGCCAGCAGTCCACGGACTAGCGGGACTAAACAGACCCAGTACTTC
v_call: TRBV28; j_call: TRBJ1-1; d_call: TRBD1; clone_size: -; cdr3_aa: CASLRWTGDIEAFF; cdr3_nt: TGTGCCAGCTTACGGTGGACAGGGGATATTGAAGCTTTCTTT